The 22 T cell receptor beta chains below all came from one sample that was sequenced in a study of T cell clonality in common variable immunodeficiency. General study findings and limits: Common variable immunodeficiency TCR beta sequences reportedly had fewer deletions and N-nucleotide insertions.

These receptors' antigens are unknown. The table came from immunoSEQ multiplex PCR; TCRdb's copy has only in-frame clones and leaves some out. The record shows 20,000 to 25,000 clones for this sample, with no singletons present. The sample was peripheral blood mononuclear cells. These receptors originate from a human donor with common variable immunodeficiency.

This clone was observed at least ten times. CDR3 sequence reads: CSPRFPTGIYEQYF. CDR3 DNA (partial): TGCAGCCCGAGGTTCCCGACAGGGATCTACGAG. The gene calls are TRBV29-1 and TRBJ2-7; 7 bases are shared with TRBD1. From the germline J gene comes the end of the CDR3, since the read stops 3 residues before it. V was clipped by 8 bases and J by 3 bases; unmatched bases: 13. CDR1 and CDR2 from the germline V gene are SQVTM and ANQGSEA. There are 14 residues in the CDR3.

This clone was observed at least ten times. A junction end diverges from the germline sequence, so it may reflect a read error. The read halts 3 residues ahead of the CDR3 end, with the missing end drawn from the germline J gene. The J gene is TRBJ2-1, the V gene TRBV20-1; 7 bases are shared with TRBD1. The germline gives CDR1 DFQATT, CDR2 SNEGSKA (reference sequence). This CDR3 spans 14 amino acids. The sequenced part of the CDR3 DNA is TGCAGTGCTAGAGACAGGGGGTCCTCCAATGAG. It codes for CSARDRGSSNE. The whole CDR3 sequence is CSARDRGSSNEQFF.

In this sample, this clone turned up many times. The read ends 3 residues before the CDR3 terminus; that terminus is restored from the germline J gene. V usage is TRBV5-6 and J usage is TRBJ2-1; D is uncertain. This CDR3 has 15 residues. V was shortened by 0 bases and J by 2 bases, with 9 bases between the two germline ends. Germline V gene sequence: CDR1 SGHDT, CDR2 YYEEEE. The CDR3 loop reads CASSLESHPYNEQFF. The sequenced CDR3 bases are TGTGCCAGCAGCTTGGAGAGCCACCCCTACAATGAG.

This clone was recorded many times. The missing CDR3 end, 3 residues past where the read stops, is filled in from the germline J gene. This chain connects TRBV5-1 to TRBJ2-1; 7 nucleotides match TRBD1. Germline V gene sequence: CDR1 SGHRS, CDR2 YFSETQ. The CDR3 length is 16 residues. Trimming took 3 bases from V and 2 from J; bases not matched to a gene: 8. The CDR3 protein is CASSSLTGLTYNEQFF. The sequenced CDR3 bases are TGCGCCAGCAGCTCATTGACAGGGTTGACCTACAATGAG.

This clone has at least ten counts. The read is 3 residues too short to cover the CDR3 end, so that end is filled in from the germline J gene. The V and J genes are TRBV29-1 and TRBJ2-1, with a possible D match to TRBD1 (6 bases). Germline V CDR1 and CDR2: SQVTM, ANQGSEA. Trimming took off 7 bases at V and 5 bases at J, with 15 bases between the two ends. The CDR3 extends over 13 amino acids. The CDR3 protein is CSARQDTNNEQFF. Partial CDR3 DNA: TGCAGCGCTCGACAGGATACAAACAATGAG.

This clone was detected ten times or more. Read coverage stops 3 residues before the CDR3 terminus; the germline J gene supplies the remainder. The chain recombines TRBV7-9 with TRBJ2-1; TRBD1 matches at 8 bases. The CDR3 is 15 residues long. Germline CDR1 is SEHNR and CDR2 is FQNEAQ (reference sequence). The trim removed 7 bases at V and 5 bases at J, leaving 10 bases unmatched. CDR3 protein: CASIPDRESDNEQFF. CDR3 bases read: TGTGCCAGCATTCCGGACAGGGAATCCGACAATGAG. Full variable domain (rest looked up from reference TRBV7-9 and TRBJ2-1): DTGVSQNPRHKITKRGQNVTFRCDPISEHNRLYWYRQTLGQGPEFLTYFQNEAQLEKSRLLSDRFSAERPKGSFSTLEIQRTEQGDSAMYLCASIPDRESDNEQFFGPGTRLTVL.

Many counts were recorded for this clone. The CDR3 is cut off 3 residues early in the read; its end comes from the germline J gene. The gene calls are TRBV29-1 and TRBJ2-3, with TRBD1 identical over 7 bases. With V trimmed by 0 bases and J by 2 bases, 2 bases remained unmatched. Germline V gene data show CDR1 as SQVTM and CDR2 as ANQGSEA. The CDR3 loop spans 14 amino acids. The CDR3 is CSVEDRGNTDTQYF. CDR3 bases read: TGCAGCGTTGAAGACAGGGGGAACACAGATACG.

This clone has ten or more counts. The read gets to within 3 residues of the CDR3 end, and the germline J gene fills in the rest. The chain links TRBV4-1 to TRBJ2-3; D possibly corresponds to TRBD1 (6 bases). V lost 4 bases and J 5 bases, leaving 16 bases between the germline ends. The germline gives CDR1 MGHRA, CDR2 YSYEKL. This CDR3 is 15 amino acids long. The CDR3: CASSPRVGAGDTQYF. The DNA read from the CDR3 is TGCGCCAGCAGCCCCCGGGTGGGGGCAGGAGATACG.

This clone was detected ten times or more. Read data end 3 residues before the CDR3 end; the end is taken from the germline J gene. The rearrangement uses TRBV20-1 and TRBJ2-1; 8 positions agree with TRBD2. The germline gives CDR1 DFQATT, CDR2 SNEGSKA (reference sequence). This CDR3 has 16 residues. With 3 bases clipped from V and 4 bases from J, the junction kept 11 bases outside the gene matches. Here the CDR3 reads CSARWERRGDYNEQFF. The DNA read from the CDR3 is TGCAGTGCTAGGTGGGAGAGGCGGGGGGATTACAATGAG.

This clone was counted many times. The read gets to within 3 residues of the CDR3 end, and the germline J gene fills in the rest. The chain is built from TRBV19 and TRBJ1-1, with 10 nucleotides matching TRBD1. The CDR3 has 14 residues. In germline, CDR1 is LNHDA, CDR2 SQIVND (reference sequence). The DNA read from the CDR3 is TGTGCCAGTAGTATAAGACAGGGGGCTCGGGAA. Amino acids: CASSIRQGARE. The whole CDR3 is CASSIRQGAREAFF.

This clone was counted ten times or more. The missing CDR3 end, 3 residues past where the read stops, is filled in from the germline J gene. The chain carries TRBV28 and TRBJ2-7; maybe TRBD1 (6 bases). The CDR3 sequence is 16 residues long. Per the germline V gene, CDR1 is MDHEN and CDR2 is SYDVKM. Trimming left V 6 bases short and J 4 bases short, with 22 bases between. This chain's CDR3 is CASRYSGWGLEYEQYF. The DNA read from the CDR3 is TGTGCCAGCAGATATAGTGGGTGGGGGCTCGAGTACGAG.

This clone was recorded many times. The CDR3 end falls 3 residues outside the read, so it is completed with the germline J gene. The V gene is TRBV6-2 or TRBV6-3, the J gene TRBJ1-2, with 9 bases that match TRBD1. The CDR3 covers 16 residues. Germline values: CDR1 MNHEY, CDR2 SVGEGT. With 4 bases clipped from V and 2 bases from J, the junction kept 8 bases outside the gene matches. The sequenced CDR3 bases are TGTGCCAGCAGTTCATTACAGGGGGCTGTCAACTATGGC. It encodes CASSSLQGAVNYG. The entire CDR3 is CASSSLQGAVNYGYTF.

This clone was seen repeatedly, ten times or more. The CDR3 end falls 3 residues outside the read, so it is completed with the germline J gene. The rearrangement links TRBV19 to TRBJ2-7; D gene ambiguous. This CDR3 is 14 amino acids long. The V gene's germline CDR1 is LNHDA and CDR2 SQIVND (reference sequence). V was pared by 3 bases and J by 5 bases, with 14 bases between. The sequenced part of the CDR3 DNA is TGTGCCAGTAGTATCGTGGTCGGGTCCGACGAG. It translates to CASSIVVGSDE. The entire CDR3 reads CASSIVVGSDEQYF.

This clone was counted at least ten times. The CDR3 extends 3 residues past the end of the read, so its final part is completed from the germline J gene. This chain connects TRBV20-1 to TRBJ2-3; TRBD1 matches at 7 bases. The CDR3 totals 15 residues. CDR1 is DFQATT, CDR2 SNEGSKA, per germline (reference sequence). The sequenced CDR3 bases are TGCAGTGCTAGAGGCCGGGACAGCAGATTCACGGCG. Translation: CSARGRDSRFTA. The entire CDR3 reads CSARGRDSRFTAQYF.

This clone appeared many times. The read stops 3 residues short of the end of the CDR3; the missing end is completed from the germline J gene. This chain connects TRBV19 to TRBJ1-5; a possible D gene is TRBD1 (5 bases). In germline, CDR1 is LNHDA, CDR2 SQIVND (reference sequence). The CDR3 length is 14 residues. Deletions cut 3 bases from V and 8 bases from J, with 14 bases between. Here the CDR3 reads CASSIPRLGEPQHF. The part of the CDR3 DNA that was read is TGTGCCAGTAGTATTCCCCGGCTAGGGGAGCCC.

This clone appeared many times. The read ends 3 residues shy of where the CDR3 ends; the end is completed using the germline J gene. This rearrangement joins TRBV30 to TRBJ2-3; D possibly corresponds to TRBD1 (6 bases). V shed 4 bases and J shed 4 bases, with 18 bases lying between them. Germline V lookup: CDR1 GTSNPN, CDR2 SVGIG (reference sequence). This CDR3 has 15 amino acids. The sequenced part of the CDR3 DNA is TGTGCCTGGATCGTTCACAGGGAGTTGTCAGATACG. It yields the protein CAWIVHRELSDT. Given in full, the CDR3 is CAWIVHRELSDTQYF.

This clone was picked up many times. Read sequence stops 3 residues before the CDR3 end, and the germline J gene provides the missing end. V gene TRBV3-1 (or the pseudogene TRBV3-2) combines with J gene TRBJ2-1, with TRBD2 matching 9 bases. With 2 bases clipped from V and 0 bases from J, the junction kept 5 bases outside the gene matches. From germline, CDR1 is LGHDT and CDR2 YNNKEL (reference sequence). The CDR3 has 17 residues. CDR3 loop: CASSQNSGGPSYNEQFF. Incomplete CDR3 DNA: TGTGCCAGCAGCCAAAATAGCGGGGGCCCCTCCTACAATGAG.

This clone was counted many times. The read terminates 3 residues ahead of where the CDR3 ends, so the germline J gene completes it. The chain combines TRBV11-2 with TRBJ2-5, with 11 nucleotides matching TRBD1. Germline V gene lookup returns CDR1 SGHAT and CDR2 FQNNGV. V shed 5 bases and J 5 bases; nucleotides not matched to a gene: 4. The CDR3 runs to 14 residues. CDR3 DNA, as far as it was read: TGTGCCAGCAGCGGACAGGGGGCGGGCGAGACC. It encodes CASSGQGAGET. The whole CDR3 region reads CASSGQGAGETQYF.

This clone was seen at least ten times. The CDR3 end falls 3 residues outside the read, so it is completed with the germline J gene. This chain uses TRBV7-2 with TRBJ2-1; 8 bases agree with TRBD1. The germline CDR1 and CDR2 sequences are SGHTA and FQGNSA. With 4 bases clipped from V and 6 bases from J, the junction kept 8 bases outside the gene matches. The CDR3 totals 15 residues. CDR3 amino acids: CASSSRRTGSNEQFF. The part of the CDR3 DNA that was read is TGTGCCAGCAGCTCCAGAAGGACAGGGTCCAATGAG.

This clone has more than one count but fewer than ten. The read halts 3 residues ahead of the CDR3 end, with the missing end drawn from the germline J gene. The J gene is TRBJ1-5, the V gene TRBV6-1, with TRBD1 identical over 8 bases. The ends lost 3 bases at V and 5 bases at J; junction bases unmatched: 0. CDR3 length: 13 amino acids. Germline CDR1 and CDR2: MNHNS and SASEGT. The CDR3 DNA, read in part, is TGTGCCAGCAGTGAGGACAGGGATCAGCCC. Amino acid sequence: CASSEDRDQP. The complete CDR3 protein is CASSEDRDQPQHF.

The sample holds many counts of this clone. The missing CDR3 end, 3 residues past where the read stops, is filled in from the germline J gene. The genes are TRBV9 and TRBJ2-7; D ambiguous. The CDR3 contains 15 residues. Germline V gene sequence: CDR1 SGDLS, CDR2 YYNGEE. The germline V and J ends were trimmed by 2 bases and 0 bases, with 12 bases remaining between them. The CDR3 sequence is CASSVSPAVSYEQYF. The sequenced part of the CDR3 DNA is TGTGCCAGCAGCGTCTCACCGGCGGTCTCCTACGAG.

The sample holds many counts of this clone. The read is 3 residues too short to cover the CDR3 end, so that end is filled in from the germline J gene. This chain connects TRBV7-9 to TRBJ2-3; D not resolved. Trimming took off 2 bases at V and 1 base at J, with 10 bases between the two ends. CDR1 and CDR2 (germline): SEHNR, FQNEAQ (reference sequence). The CDR3 covers 15 residues. The CDR3 sequence: CASSLSAARTDTQYF. The CDR3 bases that were read are TGTGCCAGCAGCTTATCGGCGGCCCGCACAGATACG.